These 31 T cell receptor beta chains were all obtained from the same sample, sequenced in a study of blood T cell repertoires in COVID-19. The protocol was immunoSEQ multiplex PCR, while the TCRdb copy is restricted to in-frame clones and leaves out a portion. The table lists fewer than 350,000 clones, approximately 91% of them singletons. The sample consisted of PBMCs or T cells enriched from blood (not recorded which). The receptors stem from a woman in her forties with acute COVID-19.

The chain couples TRBV9 to TRBJ2-2, with D unresolved. V lost 2 bases to trimming and J lost 8 bases, with 7 bases between them. The CDR3 consists of 12 residues. Germline CDR1 is SGDLS and CDR2 is YYNGEE. CDR3 DNA: TGTGCCAGCAGCGTTAGTGTGGGGGAGCTGTTTTTT. It specifies CASSVSVGELFF.

V and J are TRBV7-8 and TRBJ2-1, with 7 bases identical to TRBD2. Germline values: CDR1 SGHVS, CDR2 FQNEAQ. There are 16 residues in the CDR3. J was trimmed by 7 bases and V by 8 bases; bases with no gene match: 17. The CDR3 DNA sequence: TGTGCCAGCGGCCTAAGCGGAAAGCGGGGAGTGAATGAGCAGTTCTTC. Translated: CASGLSGKRGVNEQFF.

This chain connects TRBV7-9 to TRBJ1-2; 7 bases are shared with TRBD1. Germline-derived CDR1 and CDR2 are SEHNR and FQNEAQ (reference sequence). This CDR3 is built from 15 residues. V lost 5 bases and J lost 5; bases outside the gene matches: 11. The CDR3 DNA follows: TGTGCCAGCAGCCAGGGACAGCCAAGGGTTTATGGCTACACCTTC. Amino acid sequence: CASSQGQPRVYGYTF. The full variable domain, rest sourced from reference TRBV7-9 and TRBJ1-2, is DTGVSQNPRHKITKRGQNVTFRCDPISEHNRLYWYRQTLGQGPEFLTYFQNEAQLEKSRLLSDRFSAERPKGSFSTLEIQRTEQGDSAMYLCASSQGQPRVYGYTFGSGTRLTVV.

The V gene is TRBV29-1, the J gene TRBJ2-7; 10 bases line up with TRBD2. This CDR3 has 17 amino acids. Trimming took 4 bases from V and 2 from J; bases not matched to a gene: 14. Looked up from germline, CDR1 is SQVTM and CDR2 is ANQGSEA. The CDR3 sequence is CSVVVVPRLAGAYEQYF. As DNA, the CDR3 is TGCAGCGTTGTAGTTGTGCCGAGACTAGCGGGCGCCTACGAGCAGTACTTC.

For the CDR3, the DNA is TGCGCCAGCAGCCAAGAGGCTCACAATGAGCAGTTCTTC. Translated: CASSQEAHNEQFF. The chain is built from TRBV4-1 and TRBJ2-1; D unclear. In germline, CDR1 is MGHRA, CDR2 YSYEKL. There are 13 residues in the CDR3. Trimming took off 0 bases at V and 5 bases at J, with 5 bases between the two ends.

The rearrangement uses TRBV2 and TRBJ2-3, with D perhaps matching TRBD1 (6 bases). Germline CDR1 and CDR2: SNHLY and FYNNEI. This CDR3 spans 12 amino acids. The ends were cut back, 7 bases at V and 2 bases at J, with 7 bases in the middle. CDR3 DNA sequence: TGTGCCAGCAACAGGGACACAGATACGCAGTATTTT. Translation: CASNRDTDTQYF.

V gene TRBV5-5 combines with J gene TRBJ1-1; D unclear. CDR1 and CDR2 (germline): SGHKS, YYEKEE (reference sequence). This CDR3 spans 14 amino acids. V was trimmed by 2 bases and J by 3 bases, leaving 11 bases between them. CDR3 region: CASSFRDTYTEAFF. For the CDR3, the DNA is TGTGCCAGCAGCTTCAGAGACACCTACACTGAAGCTTTCTTT.

V gene TRBV2 combines with J gene TRBJ2-2; tentative D call: TRBD1 (6 bases). Per the germline V gene, CDR1 is SNHLY and CDR2 is FYNNEI. The CDR3 runs to 15 residues. With 3 bases removed from V and 2 bases from J, the gap between germline ends came to 10 bases. CDR3 bases: TGTGCCAGCAGTGAGCAGGGGTCTAACACCGGGGAGCTGTTTTTT. Translating gives CASSEQGSNTGELFF.

The chain recombines TRBV14 with TRBJ2-5; 9 positions agree with TRBD2. V lost 0 bases and J lost 3; bases outside the gene matches: 14. CDR1 and CDR2 from the germline V gene are SGHDN and FVKESK. The CDR3 is 19 residues long. The CDR3 here is CASSQEEPWSSSGKETQYF. The CDR3 nucleotides are TGTGCCAGCAGCCAAGAAGAGCCCTGGTCGTCTAGCGGGAAAGAGACCCAGTACTTC. The variable domain in full, completed from reference TRBV14 and TRBJ2-5, reads EAGVTQFPSHSVIEKGQTVTLRCDPISGHDNLYWYRRVMGKEIKFLLHFVKESKQDESGMPNNRFLAERTGGTYSTLKVQPAELEDSGVYFCASSQEEPWSSSGKETQYFGPGTRLLVL.

This clone has a single count. The chain joins TRBV5-1 to TRBJ1-1; 9 positions match TRBD1. The CDR3 runs to 15 residues. Trimming cost V 4 bases and J 1 base; bases outside gene matches: 5. Per the germline V gene, CDR1 is SGHRS and CDR2 is YFSETQ. In DNA form, the CDR3 reads TGCGCCAGCAGCGGGACAGGGTTGAGGAACACTGAAGCTTTCTTT. This codes for CASSGTGLRNTEAFF.

The rearrangement uses TRBV18 and TRBJ1-3, with D tentatively TRBD1 (6 bases). This CDR3 contains 16 residues. V was pared by 4 bases and J by 0 bases, with 13 bases between. Germline CDR1 is KGHSH and CDR2 is LQKENI. CDR3 protein: CASSLPGTSSGNTIYF. The CDR3 nucleotides read TGTGCCAGCTCACTTCCCGGGACAAGCTCTGGAAACACCATATATTTT.

This sequence joins TRBV5-1 and TRBJ2-7, with D perhaps matching TRBD2 (6 bases). CDR1 SGHRS and CDR2 YFSETQ come from the germline V gene. This CDR3 comprises 15 residues. V lost 3 bases to trimming and J lost 1 base, with 14 bases between them. The CDR3 bases are TGCGCCAGCAGCTCTCGACCGACTAGTTCCTACGAGCAGTACTTC. Residues: CASSSRPTSSYEQYF.

The chain carries TRBV6-5 and TRBJ1-1; 7 bases match TRBD1. J gave up 5 bases and V 6 bases, and 12 bases lay outside the gene matches. The CDR3 totals 15 residues. Per germline, CDR1 MNHEY and CDR2 SVGAGI. In nucleotides, the CDR3 is TGTGCCAGCAGGTACGAAGGAGGGGGCTTGACTGAAGCTTTCTTT. This sequence encodes CASRYEGGGLTEAFF.

The chain recombines TRBV7-9 with TRBJ1-1; maybe TRBD1 (6 bases). The CDR3 extends over 16 amino acids. In germline, CDR1 is SEHNR, CDR2 FQNEAQ (reference sequence). The V end was cut by 4 bases, the J end by 1 base, with 16 bases between. CDR3 in amino acids: CASSSPQGKGNTEAFF. The CDR3 coding sequence is TGTGCCAGCAGCTCACCACAGGGAAAGGGGAACACTGAAGCTTTCTTT.

The rearrangement joins TRBV6-8 to TRBJ1-3; D is perhaps TRBD1 (6 bases). This CDR3 is 17 amino acids long. CDR1 is MNHGY and CDR2 is SAAAGT in the germline V gene. V lost 7 bases and J 5 bases, leaving 24 bases between the germline ends. This chain's CDR3 is CASTSPWTVPNRNTIYF. CDR3 DNA: TGTGCCAGCACCTCCCCCTGGACAGTCCCAAACAGAAACACCATATATTTT.

The chain uses TRBV7-9 and TRBJ2-7, with 15 bases lining up with TRBD2. V dropped 1 base and J dropped 4; count of bases not matched to a gene: 8. The CDR3 totals 18 residues. CDR1 is SEHNR and CDR2 is FQNEAQ in the germline V gene (reference sequence). The CDR3 reads CASSLGGLAGGFQYEQYF. In DNA form, the CDR3 reads TGTGCCAGCAGCTTAGGGGGACTAGCGGGAGGTTTCCAGTACGAGCAGTACTTC.

The genes are TRBV7-3 and TRBJ2-3; TRBD1 matches at 12 bases. The germline gives CDR1 SGHTA, CDR2 FQGTGA. CDR3 length equals 18 residues. Germline trimming cut 4 bases from V and 0 bases from J; bases unmatched to any gene: 8. The CDR3 nucleotides read TGTGCCAGCAGCTCAGGGACAGGGGGCAGAGTTAGCACAGATACGCAGTATTTT. Translating it yields CASSSGTGGRVSTDTQYF.

V is TRBV5-5 and J is TRBJ1-4, with D hard to call. Per the germline V gene, CDR1 is SGHKS and CDR2 is YYEKEE (reference sequence). The CDR3 covers 17 residues. V lost 0 bases and J 0 bases, leaving 12 bases between the germline ends. CDR3 bases: TGTGCCAGCAGCTTGGTTCTGGGCAGTGCAACTAATGAAAAACTGTTTTTT. Protein product: CASSLVLGSATNEKLFF. Complete variable domain (other parts from reference TRBV5-5 and TRBJ1-4): DAGVTQSPTHLIKTRGQQVTLRCSPISGHKSVSWYQQVLGQGPQFIFQYYEKEERGRGNFPDRFSARQFPNYSSELNVNALLLGDSALYLCASSLVLGSATNEKLFFGSGTQLSVL.

The CDR3 DNA is TGTGCCAGCAGCCGATCAGTAAGCACAGATACGCAGTATTTT. Protein product: CASSRSVSTDTQYF. This chain links TRBV11-3 with TRBJ2-3; D is unresolved. This CDR3 contains 14 residues. The V gene lost 5 bases and the J gene lost 0 bases, with 9 bases spanning the gap. Germline-derived CDR1 and CDR2 are SGHNT and YENEEA.

CDR3 protein: CASSPTSGSVGEQYF. CDR3 sequence (DNA): TGTGCCAGCAGCCCAACTAGCGGGAGCGTGGGCGAGCAGTACTTC. The rearrangement links TRBV11-3 to TRBJ2-7; 11 bases map to TRBD2. Germline V lookup: CDR1 SGHNT, CDR2 YENEEA. J gave up 6 bases and V 5 bases, and 9 bases lay outside the gene matches. This CDR3 contains 15 residues.

The V and J genes are TRBV5-1 and TRBJ2-1, with TRBD2 identical over 7 bases. Germline V gene lookup returns CDR1 SGHRS and CDR2 YFSETQ. The trim removed 4 bases at V and 8 bases at J, leaving 15 bases unmatched. CDR3 length: 16 amino acids. The CDR3 bases are TGCGCCAGCAGCCGCGGGCGCGGGGGAACGGGTGATGAGCAGTTCTTC. Translating gives CASSRGRGGTGDEQFF.

This chain links TRBV12-3 or TRBV12-4 with TRBJ2-7; the D gene is possibly TRBD1 (5 bases). V was shortened by 1 base and J by 9 bases, with 10 bases between the two germline ends. The CDR3 loop spans 12 amino acids. CDR3 nucleotide sequence: TGTGCCAGCAGTTTAGGTTCAACAGGGCAGTACTTC. Protein product: CASSLGSTGQYF.

The chain uses TRBV28 and TRBJ1-5; no clear D gene. V lost 8 bases to trimming and J lost 6 bases, with 17 bases between them. The germline V gene encodes CDR1 MDHEN and CDR2 SYDVKM. The CDR3 has 14 amino acids. The CDR3 DNA sequence: TGTGCCAGCGAAAGACACGGAAATGGTCAGCCCCAGCATTTT. As protein: CASERHGNGQPQHF. Variable domain in full (rest from reference TRBV28 and TRBJ1-5): DVKVTQSSRYLVKRTGEKVFLECVQDMDHENMFWYRQDPGLGLRLIYFSYDVKMKEKGDIPEGYSVSREKKERFSLILESASTNQTSMYLCASERHGNGQPQHFGDGTRLSIL.

The chain is built from TRBV7-6 and TRBJ1-4, with D perhaps TRBD1 (5 bases). Germline CDR1 is SGHVS and CDR2 is FNYEAQ. There are 14 residues in the CDR3. Between the trimmed V and J ends, which lost 6 bases and 7 bases, there was a span of 15 bases. The CDR3 here is CASSSGSRGEKLFF. Written as DNA, the CDR3 is TGTGCCAGCAGTTCAGGGTCGAGAGGTGAAAAACTGTTTTTT. The full variable domain, completed using reference TRBV7-6 and TRBJ1-4, is GAGVSQSPRYKVTKRGQDVALRCDPISGHVSLYWYRQALGQGPEFLTYFNYEAQQDKSGLPNDRFSAERPEGSISTLTIQRTEQRDSAMYRCASSSGSRGEKLFFGSGTQLSVL.

The chain has TRBV19 and TRBJ1-5, with D unresolved. The CDR3 length is 13 residues. Between the trimmed V and J ends, which lost 5 bases and 1 base, there was a span of 6 bases. Germline CDR1 is LNHDA and CDR2 is SQIVND (reference sequence). The CDR3 region has the DNA TGTGCCAGTAGTTGGGCCAGCAATCAGCCCCAGCATTTT. It specifies CASSWASNQPQHF.

The chain has TRBV28 and TRBJ1-5; D possibly corresponds to TRBD1 (6 bases). V dropped 3 bases and J dropped 2 bases, with 20 bases sitting between them. The CDR3 sequence is 18 residues long. CDR1 is MDHEN and CDR2 is SYDVKM in the germline V gene. CDR3 in DNA: TGTGCCAGCAGTTTCGTAACGGGCAGGGGAAAGGGCAATCAGCCCCAGCATTTT. Its protein product is CASSFVTGRGKGNQPQHF.

The rearrangement links TRBV7-8 to TRBJ2-4; D is unclear. This CDR3 has 15 residues. With 1 base removed from V and 3 bases from J, the gap between germline ends came to 10 bases. Germline assignment: CDR1 SGHVS and CDR2 FQNEAQ. This CDR3 is CASSLEGGIKNIQYF. The CDR3 region has the DNA TGTGCCAGCAGCTTAGAAGGCGGAATCAAAAACATTCAGTACTTC.

The chain joins TRBV18 to TRBJ1-3; TRBD1 agrees at 7 bases. The CDR3 length is 15 residues. J lost 0 bases, V lost 8 bases, and 7 bases had no gene match. From germline, CDR1 is KGHSH and CDR2 LQKENI. This CDR3 is CASPRDSYSGNTIYF. The CDR3, as DNA: TGTGCCAGCCCGCGGGACAGCTACTCTGGAAACACCATATATTTT.

The rearrangement links TRBV7-6 to TRBJ2-5; 10 positions agree with TRBD2. This CDR3 is 16 amino acids long. V was clipped by 1 base and J by 5 bases; unmatched bases: 7. Germline loops: CDR1 SGHVS, CDR2 FNYEAQ. The CDR3, as DNA: TGTGCCAGCAGCTTAGGGTGGAGCGGGGGGGTGGAGACCCAGTACTTC. Encoded protein: CASSLGWSGGVETQYF.

CDR3 residues: CSVHLASTDTQYF. Here the CDR3 DNA reads TGCAGCGTTCATTTAGCTAGCACAGATACGCAGTATTTT. The V gene is TRBV29-1, the J gene TRBJ2-3, with unresolved D. Deletions cut 5 bases from V and 0 bases from J, with 9 bases between. Looked up from germline, CDR1 is SQVTM and CDR2 is ANQGSEA. The CDR3 length is 13 residues.

The chain recombines TRBV7-6 with TRBJ2-3, with 9 bases fitting TRBD2. From germline, CDR1 is SGHVS and CDR2 FNYEAQ. The CDR3 has 17 residues. V shed 5 bases and J 3 bases; nucleotides not matched to a gene: 12. CDR3 in DNA: TGTGCCAGCAGCCCCCGAGAAGCGGGAGGAGAGACAGATACGCAGTATTTT. This encodes CASSPREAGGETDTQYF.